Below, 29 T cell receptor beta chains from the same sample are listed, as sequenced in a study of CD8 T cells in ankylosing spondylitis (dated by TCRdb to 2016 to 2017). Libraries came from 5' RACE. Sequencer: Illumina HiSeq 2500. In TCRdb, the public reads were trimmed at Q25 with fastp and aligned with MiXCR, with productive beta chains retained. Rows with one shared CDR3 protein collapse into an entry with the most common genes and DNA. The sample data list 150,000 or so distinct CDR3 sequences, and approximately 10% of these were observed just once. The ten largest make up almost 30% of the sample. The sequencing sample was made of blood, either unsorted or a sorted T cell fraction (not recorded which). All receptors derive from a male donor with ankylosing spondylitis or in good health (not recorded which).

The chain joins TRBV7-9 to TRBJ2-1; D is uncertain. The CDR3 consists of 12 residues. Per germline, CDR1 SEHNR and CDR2 FQNEAQ (reference sequence). V lost 3 bases, J lost 9 bases, and 9 bases lay in between. In nucleotides, the CDR3 is TGTGCCAGCAGCTTCAAGGAAACTGAGCAGTTCTTC. This sequence encodes CASSFKETEQFF. The full variable domain, in which reference TRBV7-9 and TRBJ2-1 provide the parts outside the CDR3, is DTGVSQNPRHKITKRGQNVTFRCDPISEHNRLYWYRQTLGQGPEFLTYFQNEAQLEKSRLLSDRFSAERPKGSFSTLEIQRTEQGDSAMYLCASSFKETEQFFGPGTRLTVL.

This clonotype was recorded many times. The rearrangement joins TRBV3-1 to TRBJ2-1; 7 nucleotides align to TRBD2. This CDR3 is built from 17 residues. In germline, CDR1 is LGHDT, CDR2 YNNKEL (reference sequence). V shed 3 bases, J shed 9 bases, and the junction held 17 bases outside the gene matches. The DNA of the CDR3 is TGTGCCAGCAGCCATGTTCCTTCGGGGGGAGGTGGAGGTGAGCAGTTCTTC. This sequence encodes CASSHVPSGGGGGEQFF.

This clonotype was seen ten or more times. This chain's CDR3 is CASSIQGAHEQFF. Here the CDR3 DNA reads TGCGCCAGCTCGATACAGGGTGCCCATGAGCAGTTCTTC. This rearrangement joins TRBV5-1 to TRBJ2-1; a possible D gene is TRBD1 (6 bases). Trimming shortened V by 7 bases and J by 8 bases, and 16 bases separated the two germline ends. The CDR3 totals 13 residues. CDR1 SGHRS and CDR2 YFSETQ come from the germline V gene.

The chain employs TRBV7-9 and TRBJ1-4; the D gene is possibly TRBD1 (6 bases). Germline V gives CDR1 SEHNR, CDR2 FQNEAQ (reference sequence). V lost 4 bases and J lost 0, with 15 bases in between. CDR3 length: 17 amino acids. The CDR3 reads CASSSTGSLATNEKLFF. The CDR3 region has the DNA TGTGCCAGCAGCTCCACAGGGTCTCTCGCAACTAATGAAAAACTGTTTTTT.

The chain joins TRBV7-2 to TRBJ2-1, with TRBD2 matching 13 bases. CDR3 length equals 15 residues. After removal of 8 bases from V and 5 bases from J, the junction contained 6 bases not matched to a gene. Germline V gives CDR1 SGHTA, CDR2 FQGNSA. The CDR3 region has the DNA TGTGCCAGCGGCACAGGACTAGCGGGGGACAATGAGCAGTTCTTC. It specifies CASGTGLAGDNEQFF.

V usage is TRBV4-1 and J usage is TRBJ1-6; unclear D gene. The CDR3 extends over 13 amino acids. V lost 0 bases, J lost 8 bases, and 5 bases lay in between. Germline V lookup: CDR1 MGHRA, CDR2 YSYEKL. This CDR3 reads CASSQDPYSPLHF. DNA of the CDR3: TGCGCCAGCAGCCAAGATCCTTATTCACCCCTCCACTTT.

Only a few counts were recorded for this clonotype. The V call is TRBV29-1, the J call TRBJ2-1; 9 bases fit TRBD2. V lost 5 bases to trimming and J lost 8 bases; unmatched junction nucleotides: 7. Germline-derived CDR1 and CDR2 are SQVTM and ANQGSEA. There are 13 residues in the CDR3. CDR3 nucleotide sequence: TGCAGCGTTTCTGGGACTAGCATCGATGAGCAGTTCTTC. Protein product: CSVSGTSIDEQFF.

This clonotype was observed a few times. The chain combines TRBV20-1 with TRBJ2-5, with 7 nucleotides matching TRBD1. J was trimmed by 4 bases and V by 5 bases; bases with no gene match: 7. CDR3 size: 13 residues. Looked up from germline, CDR1 is DFQATT and CDR2 is SNEGSKA (reference sequence). The CDR3 loop is CSAQDRAGETQYF. The CDR3 DNA reads TGCAGTGCTCAAGACAGGGCAGGAGAGACCCAGTACTTC.

This clonotype was counted a few times. J is TRBJ2-7 and V is TRBV5-1; 14 bases fit TRBD2. V was clipped by 4 bases and J by 7 bases; unmatched bases: 16. The germline V gene encodes CDR1 SGHRS and CDR2 YFSETQ. This CDR3 spans 18 amino acids. CDR3 DNA sequence: TGCGCCAGCAGCACCCAAGCCGGGACTAGCGGGAGAGTGCGTGAGCAGTACTTC. Protein: CASSTQAGTSGRVREQYF.

This clonotype occurred many times. V and J are TRBV6-5 and TRBJ2-1; D uncertain. The V end was cut by 5 bases, the J end by 7 bases, with 9 bases between. The CDR3 has 12 amino acids. Germline lookup yields CDR1 MNHEY and CDR2 SVGAGI. The DNA of the CDR3 is TGTGCCAGCAGTAGGGAACGGAATGAGCAGTTCTTC. Its protein is CASSRERNEQFF.

This clonotype showed up many times. The chain couples TRBV28 to TRBJ1-2; 10 bases fit TRBD1. Germline V gives CDR1 MDHEN, CDR2 SYDVKM. The CDR3 totals 14 residues. Germline trimming cut 6 bases from V and 3 bases from J; bases unmatched to any gene: 4. CDR3 sequence: CASRTGGPDYGYTF. CDR3 DNA sequence: TGTGCCAGCAGGACAGGGGGCCCGGACTATGGCTACACCTTC.

This clonotype was seen a handful of times. The rearrangement joins TRBV3-1 to TRBJ1-1, with TRBD1 matching 9 bases. Germline V gene sequence: CDR1 LGHDT, CDR2 YNNKEL (reference sequence). V shed 3 bases, J shed 11 bases, and the junction held 10 bases outside the gene matches. The CDR3 runs to 14 residues. The CDR3 DNA reads TGTGCCAGCAGCCAGGAGGACAGGGGCGGGAAGGCTTTCTTT. Protein sequence: CASSQEDRGGKAFF.

V gene TRBV7-9 combines with J gene TRBJ2-1; 7 bases agree with TRBD1. Germline loops: CDR1 SEHNR, CDR2 FQNEAQ (reference sequence). The CDR3 contains 14 residues. V lost 5 bases, J lost 5 bases, and 6 bases stayed unmatched. The CDR3 region is CASSTRDSHNEQFF. The CDR3 coding sequence is TGTGCCAGCAGCACCCGGGACAGCCACAATGAGCAGTTCTTC.

This clonotype was counted only a few times. The V gene is TRBV19, the J gene TRBJ2-2; a weak D match, TRBD1 (6 bases). Germline V gives CDR1 LNHDA, CDR2 SQIVND (reference sequence). The CDR3 loop spans 13 amino acids. Trimming cost V 7 bases and J 0 bases, with 6 bases left between them. CDR3 coding DNA: TGTGCCAGTAACAGGGCGAACACCGGGGAGCTGTTTTTT. The encoded protein is CASNRANTGELFF.

This clonotype has at least ten counts. The rearrangement joins TRBV4-3 to TRBJ2-7; no firm D call. V lost 0 bases and J lost 1, with 10 bases in between. This CDR3 has 15 residues. CDR1 and CDR2 (germline): LGHNA, YSLEER. CDR3 amino acids: CASSQEALGSYEQYF. The DNA of the CDR3 is TGCGCCAGCAGCCAAGAGGCATTGGGGTCCTACGAGCAGTACTTC.

With regard to this clonotype: Just one base apart from a much larger clone, this may be a read error. The chain employs TRBV12-3 or TRBV12-4 and TRBJ1-3; no definite D call. The length of the CDR3 is 14 residues. The ends were cut back, 6 bases at V and 3 bases at J, with 12 bases in the middle. CDR3 in amino acids: CASSTRAFGNTIYF. CDR3 nucleotides: TGTGCCAGCAGCACACGGGCCTTTGGAAACACCATATATTTT.

This clonotype was seen many times. V usage is TRBV12-3 or TRBV12-4 and J usage is TRBJ1-2; the D gene is possibly TRBD1 (5 bases). V was cut by 4 bases and J by 4 bases, with 16 bases left in between. There are 15 residues in the CDR3. The DNA of the CDR3 is TGTGCCAGCAGTTCCCGGGACCGCTTCCTCTATGGCTACACCTTC. Amino acid sequence: CASSSRDRFLYGYTF.

Only a few counts were recorded for this clonotype. V gene TRBV7-6 combines with J gene TRBJ2-3, with 9 nucleotides matching TRBD2. CDR1 SGHVS and CDR2 FNYEAQ come from the germline V gene. V shed 2 bases and J 1 base; nucleotides not matched to a gene: 4. CDR3 length: 16 residues. The CDR3 here is CASSLSRGGGTDTQYF. The CDR3 region has the DNA TGTGCCAGCAGCTTATCGCGCGGGGGGGGCACAGATACGCAGTATTTT.

V gene TRBV7-2 combines with J gene TRBJ2-2; maybe TRBD1 (7 bases). Trimming removed 5 bases at V and 5 bases at J, with 15 bases between. The CDR3 totals 15 residues. From germline, CDR1 is SGHTA and CDR2 FQGNSA. CDR3 protein: CASSRQGGGTGELFF. CDR3 DNA sequence: TGTGCCAGCAGCCGACAGGGAGGTGGGACCGGGGAGCTGTTTTTT.

This clonotype was picked up many times. CDR3 DNA sequence: TGTGCCAGTTGTGACAGGAATAATTCACCCCTCCACTTT. It encodes CASCDRNNSPLHF. V usage is TRBV19 and J usage is TRBJ1-6; D is perhaps TRBD1 (6 bases). CDR1 LNHDA and CDR2 SQIVND come from the germline V gene (reference sequence). With 8 bases removed from V and 5 bases from J, the gap between germline ends came to 10 bases. This CDR3 is built from 13 residues.

This clonotype was recorded at least ten times. V is TRBV12-3 or TRBV12-4 and J is TRBJ1-1; D remains ambiguous. V was trimmed by 2 bases and J by 1 base, leaving 5 bases between them. This CDR3 is 13 amino acids long. Here the CDR3 reads CASSLPGNTEAFF. In DNA, the CDR3 is TGTGCCAGCAGTTTACCTGGGAACACTGAAGCTTTCTTT.

Many counts were recorded for this clonotype. CDR3 sequence: CASSLGLASVGDTQYF. The CDR3 DNA follows: TGCGCCAGCAGCTTGGGACTAGCGTCAGTAGGAGATACGCAGTATTTT. V gene TRBV5-1 combines with J gene TRBJ2-3, with 8 nucleotides matching TRBD2. The trim removed 0 bases at V and 5 bases at J, leaving 8 bases unmatched. In germline, CDR1 is SGHRS, CDR2 YFSETQ. This CDR3 has 16 amino acids. Full variable domain (missing parts from reference TRBV5-1 and TRBJ2-3): KAGVTQTPRYLIKTRGQQVTLSCSPISGHRSVSWYQQTPGQGLQFLFEYFSETQRNKGNFPGRFSGRQFSNSRSEMNVSTLELGDSALYLCASSLGLASVGDTQYFGPGTRLTVL.

This clonotype came up a few times. J is TRBJ2-3 and V is TRBV5-1; no definite D call. Germline CDR1 and CDR2: SGHRS and YFSETQ. V was trimmed by 1 base and J by 1 base, leaving 10 bases between them. The length of the CDR3 is 15 residues. CDR3 sequence (DNA): TGCGCCAGCAGCTTGCAGGCAGCTCGCACAGATACGCAGTATTTT. Amino acid sequence: CASSLQAARTDTQYF.

The chain joins TRBV6-1 to TRBJ2-7; D is undetermined. Germline V CDR1 and CDR2: MNHNS, SASEGT. The germline V and J ends were trimmed by 0 bases and 6 bases, with 12 bases remaining between them. This CDR3 spans 14 amino acids. The CDR3 loop is CASSEALMVGEQYF. CDR3 nucleotides: TGTGCCAGCAGTGAAGCGCTGATGGTTGGCGAGCAGTACTTC.

This clonotype was recorded at least ten times. The chain couples TRBV9 to TRBJ2-5; TRBD2 matches at 11 bases. Per the germline V gene, CDR1 is SGDLS and CDR2 is YYNGEE. This CDR3 is 15 amino acids long. The J segment lost 2 bases and the V segment lost 4 bases, leaving 4 bases of the junction unmatched. Here the CDR3 DNA reads TGTGCCAGCAGCCCTAGCGGGGGGCCGCAAGAGACCCAGTACTTC. This gives the protein CASSPSGGPQETQYF.

This clonotype has ten or more counts. This chain links TRBV21-1 with TRBJ1-5; TRBD1, the table's D call, was not compared with the DNA. TRBV21-1 is noted as a pseudogene. This CDR3 spans 14 amino acids. The CDR3 region is CASPEGDDNQPQHF. The CDR3 region has the DNA TGTGCCAGCCCCGAGGGGGACGACAATCAGCCCCAGCATTTT.

This clonotype came up many times. V and J are TRBV15 and TRBJ2-1; D is undetermined. This CDR3 spans 12 amino acids. Trimming left V 4 bases short and J 5 bases short, with 6 bases between. Germline CDR1 reads LNHNV; CDR2 reads YYDKDF (reference sequence). CDR3 sequence: CATSTSDNEQFF. CDR3 coding DNA: TGTGCCACCAGCACCAGCGACAATGAGCAGTTCTTC. The variable domain in full, with the rest retrieved from reference TRBV15 and TRBJ2-1, is DAMVIQNPRYQVTQFGKPVTLSCSQTLNHNVMYWYQQKSSQAPKLLFHYYDKDFNNEADTPDNFQSRRPNTSFCFLDIRSPGLGDTAMYLCATSTSDNEQFFGPGTRLTVL.

In its sample, this clonotype was seen many times. The V call is TRBV20-1, the J call TRBJ1-6; 7 nucleotides line up with TRBD1. This CDR3 is 13 amino acids long. J gave up 12 bases and V 3 bases, and 8 bases lay outside the gene matches. The germline V gene encodes CDR1 DFQATT and CDR2 SNEGSKA (reference sequence). In DNA form, the CDR3 reads TGCAGTGCTAGGGACGACAGGGAGATACCCCTCCACTTT. It yields the protein CSARDDREIPLHF.

This clonotype came up many times. The chain is built from TRBV20-1 and TRBJ2-6, with D hard to call. CDR1 DFQATT and CDR2 SNEGSKA come from the germline V gene (reference sequence). CDR3 length: 14 amino acids. Trimming took 3 bases from V and 0 from J, leaving 6 bases between them. The CDR3 DNA reads TGCAGTGCTAGGGGCCTCTCTGGGGCCAACGTCCTGACTTTC. It codes for CSARGLSGANVLTF.